The clone carrying this T cell receptor beta chain was recorded only once. Its antigen is unknown. Sequencing of TCR beta was performed on blood CD8+ T cells and on blood CD4+ T cells. The multiple sclerosis controls, all treatment-naive patients, had relapsing-remitting disease that was stable or active. These data originate in a study of CD8 T cells in Susac syndrome. Study results and caveats: The study recognized that its TCR sequencing and HLA analysis covered a relatively small number of individuals.

V lost 10 bases, J lost 1 base, and 20 bases lay in between. Germline CDR1 PRHDT, CDR2 FYEKMQ (reference sequence). The CDR3 consists of 15 residues. With random hexamers, 0.5 to 1 ug RNA was reverse transcribed. An immunoSEQ multiplex PCR amplified TCR beta CDR3 over 54 Vbeta and 13 Jbeta. MiXCR was run by TCRdb on the immunoSEQ multiplex PCR reads, yielding one entry per CDR3 protein. The data hold fewer than 200,000 distinct CDR3 sequences, with approximately 95% observed a single time. This clonotype originated in a human donor with multiple sclerosis. V gene TRBV13 combines with J gene TRBJ2-7; D is perhaps TRBD1 or TRBD2 (5 bases each). The sample consisted of CD8+ T cells from PBMCs. The DNA of the CDR3 is TGTGCCACGAACCCGACCGGGACGGATTCCTACGAGCAGTACTTC. Translated, it gives CATNPTGTDSYEQYF.